One and the same sample provided the 27 T cell receptor beta chains below, sequenced in a study of T-cell memory formation after mild COVID-19. TCRdb used MiXCR to reprocess the 5' RACE reads, holding one entry per CDR3 protein. The data contain 140,000 to 150,000 distinct CDR3 sequences, approximately 21% of them seen just once; the ten biggest clones take up approximately 2%. Sequencing was performed on PBMCs or a T cell subset sorted from them (not recorded which). All receptors derive from an adult woman who had mild COVID-19 (a few samples of this study predate the infection). Cell type and time point are not known.

V usage is TRBV29-1 and J usage is TRBJ2-3; 7 bases fit TRBD2. The germline V gene encodes CDR1 SQVTM and CDR2 ANQGSEA. V shed 5 bases, J shed 10 bases, and the junction held 9 bases outside the gene matches. The CDR3 has 12 amino acids. CDR3: CSVIETSPPQYF. CDR3 sequence (DNA): TGCAGCGTTATCGAGACTAGCCCTCCGCAGTATTTT.

The table lists this clonotype with a few counts. The V call is TRBV6-5, the J call TRBJ2-1; 9 bases fit TRBD2. V dropped 4 bases and J dropped 6; count of bases not matched to a gene: 7. Germline V lookup: CDR1 MNHEY, CDR2 SVGAGI. The CDR3 length is 15 residues. As DNA, the CDR3 is TGTGCCAGCAGTTCGCCGGGACTAGCACTCAATGAGCAGTTCTTC. It translates to CASSSPGLALNEQFF.

The CDR3 is CASSQGPGTYEQYF. DNA of the CDR3: TGCGCCAGCAGCCAAGGACCGGGGACCTACGAGCAGTACTTC. The chain joins TRBV4-3 to TRBJ2-7; tentatively, D is TRBD2 (5 bases). This CDR3 is 14 amino acids long. From germline, CDR1 is LGHNA and CDR2 YSLEER. The germline V and J ends were trimmed by 1 base and 2 bases, with 9 bases remaining between them.

This clonotype was picked up many times. The gene calls are TRBV12-3 or TRBV12-4 and TRBJ1-5; possibly TRBD1 for D (5 bases). The CDR3 runs to 14 residues. V shed 6 bases and J shed 2 bases, with 11 bases lying between them. The CDR3 coding sequence is TGTGCCAGCAGGCAACAGGATGGCAATCAGCCCCAGCATTTT. Amino acid sequence: CASRQQDGNQPQHF.

The chain employs TRBV7-9 and TRBJ1-1; 9 positions match TRBD1. This CDR3 is 16 amino acids long. Germline values: CDR1 SEHNR, CDR2 FQNEAQ (reference sequence). With 1 base clipped from V and 0 bases from J, the junction kept 3 bases outside the gene matches. CDR3 loop: CASSLDRGLMNTEAFF. CDR3 DNA sequence: TGTGCCAGCAGCTTAGACAGGGGGCTGATGAACACTGAAGCTTTCTTT.

The chain recombines TRBV20-1 with TRBJ1-5; possible D gene TRBD1, 6 bases. The germline V and J ends were trimmed by 2 bases and 4 bases, with 18 bases remaining between them. CDR1 DFQATT and CDR2 SNEGSKA come from the germline V gene (reference sequence). This CDR3 spans 16 amino acids. CDR3 amino acids: CSARLRGAPRNQPQHF. The CDR3 bases are TGCAGTGCTAGACTGAGGGGGGCCCCGAGGAATCAGCCCCAGCATTTT.

This clonotype was counted at least ten times. The V and J genes are TRBV5-1 and TRBJ2-3, with unresolved D. The CDR3 length is 11 residues. V was trimmed by 5 bases and J by 6 bases, leaving 7 bases between them. Germline CDR1 SGHRS, CDR2 YFSETQ. The chain's CDR3 is CASSQRDTQYF. The CDR3 nucleotides are TGCGCCAGCAGTCAGCGCGATACGCAGTATTTT.

J is TRBJ2-1 and V is TRBV5-6; maybe TRBD2 (5 bases). This CDR3 comprises 15 residues. Looked up from germline, CDR1 is SGHDT and CDR2 is YYEEEE. V gave up 1 base and J gave up 8 bases, with 16 bases separating them. This chain's CDR3 is CASSLHGHGNDEQFF. The CDR3 DNA is TGTGCCAGCAGCTTGCACGGTCACGGGAATGATGAGCAGTTCTTC.

The chain is built from TRBV27 and TRBJ2-3; D is unresolved. Trimming removed 5 bases from V and 4 bases from J, with 16 bases in between. This CDR3 spans 15 amino acids. Per the germline V gene, CDR1 is MNHEY and CDR2 is SMNVEV (reference sequence). The CDR3 sequence: CASSRRVNSPDTQYF. CDR3 DNA: TGTGCCAGCAGTCGACGCGTGAACTCCCCAGATACGCAGTATTTT.

V is TRBV5-1 and J is TRBJ1-1; 8 bases are shared with TRBD1. The CDR3 has 14 residues. Germline CDR1 reads SGHRS; CDR2 reads YFSETQ. Trimming removed 4 bases from V and 5 bases from J; junction bases left unmatched: 7. The CDR3 sequence is CASSAGQGGTEAFF. The CDR3 DNA sequence: TGCGCCAGCAGCGCCGGACAGGGAGGGACTGAAGCTTTCTTT.

This chain connects TRBV10-3 to TRBJ2-1, with D perhaps matching TRBD1 (6 bases). The CDR3 is 12 amino acids. Germline assignment: CDR1 ENHRY and CDR2 SYGVKD. V was shortened by 4 bases and J by 10 bases, with 11 bases between the two germline ends. CDR3 DNA sequence: TGTGCCATCAGTGGCTCCGGGACAGAGCAGTTCTTC. This gives the protein CAISGSGTEQFF.

The chain has TRBV27 and TRBJ2-3; 7 nucleotides align to TRBD1. This CDR3 comprises 15 residues. The germline gives CDR1 MNHEY, CDR2 SMNVEV (reference sequence). With V trimmed by 2 bases and J by 0 bases, 2 bases remained unmatched. The CDR3 DNA sequence: TGTGCCAGCAGTTTACAGACAGGGAGCACAGATACGCAGTATTTT. It codes for CASSLQTGSTDTQYF.

This clonotype was counted at least ten times. The J gene is TRBJ2-6, the V gene TRBV6-5, with 9 positions matching TRBD1. The CDR3 extends over 16 amino acids. Losses at the gene ends were 2 bases for V and 4 bases for J; bases not matched to a gene: 3. The germline V gene has CDR1 MNHEY and CDR2 SVGAGI. CDR3 DNA: TGTGCCAGCAGTTACGGACAGGGGCCGGGGGCCAACGTCCTGACTTTC. Protein sequence: CASSYGQGPGANVLTF.

The genes are TRBV6-2 or TRBV6-3 and TRBJ2-2; the D gene is possibly TRBD1 (7 bases). CDR1 is MNHEY, CDR2 SVGEGT, per germline. The V gene lost 7 bases and the J gene lost 2 bases, with 14 bases spanning the gap. CDR3 length: 15 residues. CDR3 nucleotide sequence: TGTGCCAGCATCCTCAGGGGGGTTAACACCGGGGAGCTGTTTTTT. Translation gives CASILRGVNTGELFF.

J is TRBJ2-1 and V is TRBV12-3 or TRBV12-4; 9 bases agree with TRBD2. The CDR3 is 14 residues long. Unmatched junction bases numbered 8, after V lost 6 bases and J lost 8 bases. In DNA, the CDR3 is TGTGCCAGCAGATTGGGACTAGCTAGAGATGAGCAGTTCTTC. Translation gives CASRLGLARDEQFF.

There are a few counts of this clonotype. The V and J genes are TRBV5-1 and TRBJ1-1, with 8 positions matching TRBD1. The CDR3 has 16 amino acids. Germline CDR1 SGHRS, CDR2 YFSETQ. V trimming: 4 bases; J trimming: 0 bases; junction bases outside the gene matches: 8. The CDR3 DNA is TGCGCCAGCAGCCTAGGACAGGGCCGGATGAACACTGAAGCTTTCTTT. Translation: CASSLGQGRMNTEAFF.

The rearrangement joins TRBV29-1 to TRBJ2-1; D is unclear. V was pared by 4 bases and J by 5 bases, with 12 bases between. The CDR3 totals 13 residues. Germline V gives CDR1 SQVTM, CDR2 ANQGSEA. Written as DNA, the CDR3 is TGCAGCGTTGCGGCAGGTATGCACAATGAGCAGTTCTTC. It translates to CSVAAGMHNEQFF.

The rearrangement links TRBV20-1 to TRBJ1-1; 9 bases map to TRBD1. Germline CDR1 is DFQATT and CDR2 is SNEGSKA (reference sequence). V gave up 5 bases and J gave up 11 bases; unmatched junction bases: 9. The CDR3 sequence is 12 residues long. CDR3 DNA: TGCAGTGCTCAGACAGGGGGTAGAGAGGCTTTCTTT. It yields the protein CSAQTGGREAFF.

This clonotype was recorded a few times. The rearrangement joins TRBV5-5 to TRBJ2-1, with 12 bases identical to TRBD2. V dropped 2 bases and J dropped 4; count of bases not matched to a gene: 4. This CDR3 contains 16 residues. Per the germline V gene, CDR1 is SGHKS and CDR2 is YYEKEE (reference sequence). The CDR3 protein is CASSLGLAGIYNEQFF. CDR3 DNA: TGTGCCAGCAGCTTAGGACTAGCGGGGATTTACAATGAGCAGTTCTTC.

This sequence joins TRBV12-3 or TRBV12-4 and TRBJ2-7; possibly TRBD2 for D (6 bases). Trimming removed 5 bases at V and 0 bases at J, with 17 bases between. This CDR3 contains 16 residues. The CDR3 nucleotides read TGTGCCAGCAGTGCCCTGACGGGCGGGGTCTCCTACGAGCAGTACTTC. Amino acid sequence: CASSALTGGVSYEQYF.

The chain recombines TRBV7-2 with TRBJ2-3; D might be TRBD2 (5 bases). CDR1 is SGHTA, CDR2 FQGNSA, per germline. Trimming pared 2 bases from V and 3 bases from J, leaving 12 bases between. The CDR3 consists of 15 residues. In DNA form, the CDR3 reads TGTGCCAGCAGCTTACGCGGGCTGGGGACAGATACGCAGTATTTT. This gives the protein CASSLRGLGTDTQYF. Variable domain in full (rest from reference TRBV7-2 and TRBJ2-3): GAGVSQSPSNKVTEKGKDVELRCDPISGHTALYWYRQSLGQGLEFLIYFQGNSAPDKSGLPSDRFSAERTGGSVSTLTIQRTQQEDSAVYLCASSLRGLGTDTQYFGPGTRLTVL.

This clonotype has ten or more counts. Germline is not matched at one junction end, which may reflect a read error. This chain joins TRBV7-7 and TRBJ2-5, with TRBD1 matching 7 bases. In germline, CDR1 is SSHAT, CDR2 FNYEAQ (reference sequence). The CDR3 contains 14 residues. The CDR3 sequence is CASSRGTAQETQYF. Written as DNA, the CDR3 is TGTGCTAGCAGCAGAGGGACAGCACAAGAGACCCAGTACTTC. Filled out from reference TRBV7-7 and TRBJ2-5, the complete variable domain reads GAGVSQSPRYKVTKRGQDVTLRCDPISSHATLYWYQQALGQGPEFLTYFNYEAQPDKSGLPSDRFSAERPEGSISTLTIQRTEQRDSAMYRCASSRGTAQETQYFGPGTRLLVL.

Note on this clonotype: A junction boundary mismatches the germline segment, possibly from a read error. This rearrangement joins TRBV28 to TRBJ2-7; the D call may be TRBD1 or TRBD2 (5 bases each). Germline assignment: CDR1 MDHEN and CDR2 SYDVKM. The length of the CDR3 is 15 residues. DNA of the CDR3: TGTGCCAGCAGTGGGGGTTTGGCGGCATCCTACGAGCAGGACTTC. Protein product: CASSGGLAASYEQDF.

The rearrangement joins TRBV9 to TRBJ2-3; D not resolved. The CDR3 consists of 15 residues. Trimming took 0 bases from V and 5 from J, leaving 13 bases between them. Germline assignment: CDR1 SGDLS and CDR2 YYNGEE. The chain's CDR3 is CASSVAAGFGDTQYF. The CDR3 nucleotides read TGTGCCAGCAGCGTAGCAGCAGGCTTTGGAGATACGCAGTATTTT.

This chain joins TRBV5-8 and TRBJ2-7, with 8 bases fitting TRBD1. This CDR3 is 15 amino acids long. CDR1 is SGHTS, CDR2 YDEGEE, per germline. Unmatched junction bases numbered 5, after V lost 1 base and J lost 2 bases. The CDR3 sequence: CASSLQGAVAYEQYF. The CDR3 DNA reads TGTGCCAGCAGCTTGCAGGGGGCGGTCGCCTACGAGCAGTACTTC.

This clonotype showed up just a few times. The chain recombines TRBV24-1 with TRBJ2-3; the D is unclear. The V end lost 4 bases, the J end lost 2 bases, and 6 bases lay between the germline ends. The CDR3 spans 13 residues. CDR1 is KGHDR and CDR2 is SFDVKD in the germline V gene. The CDR3 DNA sequence: TGTGCCACCAGTGAACCTTCCACAGATACGCAGTATTTT. Residues: CATSEPSTDTQYF.

At least ten counts were recorded for this clonotype. The V gene is TRBV12-3 or TRBV12-4, the J gene TRBJ1-2; maybe TRBD1 (5 bases). This CDR3 spans 16 amino acids. Trimming left V 2 bases short and J 0 bases short, with 13 bases between. The CDR3: CASSLRGRLTNYGYTF. CDR3 sequence (DNA): TGTGCCAGCAGTTTAAGGGGACGGCTCACTAACTATGGCTACACCTTC.